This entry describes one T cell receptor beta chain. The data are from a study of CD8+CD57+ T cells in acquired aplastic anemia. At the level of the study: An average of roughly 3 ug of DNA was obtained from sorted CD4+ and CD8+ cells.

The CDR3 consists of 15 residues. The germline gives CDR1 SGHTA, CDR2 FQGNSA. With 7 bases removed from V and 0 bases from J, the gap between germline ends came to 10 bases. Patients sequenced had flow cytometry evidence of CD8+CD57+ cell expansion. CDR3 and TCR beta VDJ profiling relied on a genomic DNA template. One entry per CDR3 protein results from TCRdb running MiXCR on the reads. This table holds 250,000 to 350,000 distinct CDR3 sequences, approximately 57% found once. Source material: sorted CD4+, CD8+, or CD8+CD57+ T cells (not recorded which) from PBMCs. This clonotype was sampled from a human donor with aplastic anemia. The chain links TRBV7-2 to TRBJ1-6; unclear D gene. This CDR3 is CASNGRNSYNSPLHF. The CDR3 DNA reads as TGTGCCAGCAACGGACGGAACTCCTATAATTCACCCCTCCACTTT.